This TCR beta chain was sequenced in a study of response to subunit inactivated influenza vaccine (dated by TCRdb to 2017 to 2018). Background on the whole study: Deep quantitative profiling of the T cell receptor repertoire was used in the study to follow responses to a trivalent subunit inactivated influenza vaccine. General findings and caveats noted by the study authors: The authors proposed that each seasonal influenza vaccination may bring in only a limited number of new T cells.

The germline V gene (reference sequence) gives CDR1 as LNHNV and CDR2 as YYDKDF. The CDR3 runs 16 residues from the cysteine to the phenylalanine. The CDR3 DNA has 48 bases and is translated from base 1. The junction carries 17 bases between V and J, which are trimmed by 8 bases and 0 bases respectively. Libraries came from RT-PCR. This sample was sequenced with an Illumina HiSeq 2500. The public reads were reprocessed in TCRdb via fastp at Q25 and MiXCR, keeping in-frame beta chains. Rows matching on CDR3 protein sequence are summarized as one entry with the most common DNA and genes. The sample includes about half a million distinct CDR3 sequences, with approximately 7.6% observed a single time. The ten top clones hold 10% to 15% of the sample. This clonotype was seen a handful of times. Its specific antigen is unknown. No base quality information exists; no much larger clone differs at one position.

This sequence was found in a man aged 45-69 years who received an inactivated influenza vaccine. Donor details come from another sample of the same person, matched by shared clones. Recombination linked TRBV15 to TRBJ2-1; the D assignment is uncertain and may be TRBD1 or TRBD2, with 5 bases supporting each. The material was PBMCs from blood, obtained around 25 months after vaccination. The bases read TGTGCCACCGGGACGAGGGGTTTTAGCTCCTACAATGAGCAGTTCTTC. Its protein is CATGTRGFSSYNEQFF.